The 18 T cell receptor beta chains reported below all come from one sample, sequenced in a study of T-cell memory formation after mild COVID-19 (dated by TCRdb to about 2021). Library preparation employed 5' RACE. The sequencing machine was an Illumina NovaSeq 6000. Using fastp at Q25 and MiXCR, TCRdb reprocessed the public reads and kept productive beta chains. Rows matching on CDR3 protein sequence are summarized as one entry with the most common DNA and genes. For this sample the table gives some 350,000 distinct CDR3 sequences, of which over 10% were detected only once. The ten largest clones add up to 20% to 25% of the sample. Sequenced: PBMCs or a T cell subset sorted from them (not recorded which). The receptor source for this set is a man younger than 30 who had mild COVID-19 (a few samples of this study predate the infection). The sample titles of this study are shuffled in the database, so cell type and time point are left out; the donor was told from shared clones.

The CDR3 DNA follows: TGCGCCAGCAGCCCAGGAGAGTATGATGGCTACACCTTC. This encodes CASSPGEYDGYTF. The chain recombines TRBV5-1 with TRBJ1-2; no clear D gene. The CDR3 runs to 13 residues. Trimming stripped 4 bases from V and 6 bases from J, with 13 bases between. Germline V gene data show CDR1 as SGHRS and CDR2 as YFSETQ.

The V and J genes are TRBV7-8 and TRBJ2-7; D ambiguous. Between the trimmed V and J ends, which lost 5 bases and 5 bases, there was a span of 13 bases. The germline gives CDR1 SGHVS, CDR2 FQNEAQ. The CDR3 runs to 13 residues. In nucleotides, the CDR3 is TGTGCCAGCAGCCTTAGTCGCATCGACGAGCAGTACGTC. This encodes CASSLSRIDEQYV.

This clonotype was observed at least ten times. This sequence joins TRBV12-3 or TRBV12-4 and TRBJ2-2, with 7 bases that match TRBD2. V lost 6 bases to trimming and J lost 4 bases; unmatched junction nucleotides: 5. The CDR3 spans 14 residues. DNA of the CDR3: TGTGCCAGCAGACCCGGGGGGACCACCGGGGAGCTGTTTTTT. Protein sequence: CASRPGGTTGELFF.

This clonotype was seen ten or more times. V usage is TRBV5-1 and J usage is TRBJ2-1; 9 bases agree with TRBD1. Germline V gives CDR1 SGHRS, CDR2 YFSETQ. The length of the CDR3 is 15 residues. V trimming: 3 bases; J trimming: 6 bases; junction bases outside the gene matches: 7. In nucleotides, the CDR3 is TGCGCCAGCAGCTCCCCGGGACAGGGTGGCAATGAGCAGTTCTTC. The encoded protein is CASSSPGQGGNEQFF.

Regarding this clonotype: The junction departs from the called germline gene at one end, perhaps through a read error. In nucleotides, the CDR3 is TGCGCCAGCGGCTTCAGGCGGGGCTGTTGGGTGCTGTTTTTT. This gives the protein CASGFRRGCWVLFF. The chain employs TRBV5-1 and TRBJ2-2; maybe TRBD2 (6 bases). There are 14 residues in the CDR3. Germline CDR1 reads SGHRS; CDR2 reads YFSETQ.

This clonotype was seen only a few times. CDR3 loop: CASSRLAGGRDEQFF. The CDR3 DNA reads as TGTGCCAGCAGCAGACTAGCGGGGGGGAGGGATGAGCAGTTCTTC. This sequence joins TRBV7-2 and TRBJ2-1, with 14 bases aligning to TRBD2. The trim removed 5 bases at V and 8 bases at J, leaving 5 bases unmatched. Per germline, CDR1 SGHTA and CDR2 FQGNSA. The CDR3 contains 15 residues.

A few counts support this clonotype. The chain carries TRBV6-6 and TRBJ1-2, with D perhaps TRBD1 (6 bases). V was shortened by 6 bases and J by 8 bases, with 16 bases between the two germline ends. Germline V gene data show CDR1 as MNHNY and CDR2 as SVGAGI (reference sequence). The CDR3 has 13 amino acids. CDR3 amino acids: CASRPGGTGGYTF. DNA of the CDR3: TGTGCCAGCAGGCCCGGCGGAACAGGGGGCTACACCTTC.

The chain is built from TRBV12-3 or TRBV12-4 and TRBJ2-3; 9 nucleotides align to TRBD1. Germline trimming cut 3 bases from V and 1 base from J; bases unmatched to any gene: 5. CDR3 length equals 16 residues. CDR3 coding DNA: TGTGCCAGCAGTTTCGGAAGGACAGGGGGCACAGATACGCAGTATTTT. Protein: CASSFGRTGGTDTQYF.

This sequence joins TRBV24-1 and TRBJ2-5, with D perhaps TRBD1 (5 bases). CDR1 is KGHDR and CDR2 is SFDVKD in the germline V gene. There are 15 residues in the CDR3. The V end lost 5 bases, the J end lost 4 bases, and 16 bases lay between the germline ends. CDR3 coding DNA: TGTGCCACCAGTGGAAGCCCAGGGTTGGGAGAGACCCAGTACTTC. This codes for CATSGSPGLGETQYF.

CDR3 protein: CASSYDRGEDQPQHF. CDR3 coding DNA: TGTGCCAGCAGTTATGACAGGGGGGAGGATCAGCCCCAGCATTTT. The V and J genes are TRBV6-2 or TRBV6-3 and TRBJ1-5; 9 positions agree with TRBD1. CDR1 is MNHEY and CDR2 is SVGEGT in the germline V gene. The CDR3 is 15 residues long. Germline trimming cut 3 bases from V and 5 bases from J; bases unmatched to any gene: 5.

The sample holds many counts of this clonotype. The V and J genes are TRBV27 and TRBJ1-2; possible D gene TRBD1, 6 bases. Trimming left V 3 bases short and J 4 bases short, with 9 bases between. CDR3 length equals 13 residues. Germline V gene sequence: CDR1 MNHEY, CDR2 SMNVEV (reference sequence). The CDR3 coding sequence is TGTGCCAGCAGTTTTGGGGGGGCCTATGGCTACACCTTC. Protein product: CASSFGGAYGYTF.

This clonotype was seen a handful of times. The chain joins TRBV6-2 or TRBV6-3 to TRBJ1-1, with D tentatively TRBD1 (6 bases). The germline V gene has CDR1 MNHEY and CDR2 SVGEGT. This CDR3 region has 13 residues. V lost 5 bases and J 11 bases, leaving 18 bases between the germline ends. The CDR3 DNA follows: TGTGCCAGCAGTCAGACAGGTCTTACCACGGCTTTCTTT. Translation gives CASSQTGLTTAFF.

This chain uses TRBV5-1 with TRBJ2-3, with TRBD1 matching over 9 bases. Germline V gene data show CDR1 as SGHRS and CDR2 as YFSETQ. The junction had 12 bases not matched to a gene; V was cut back by 7 bases and J by 0 bases. CDR3 length equals 17 residues. CDR3 coding DNA: TGCGCCAGCCAACAGGGGGCTTCGTCGACTAGCACAGATACGCAGTATTTT. Its translation: CASQQGASSTSTDTQYF.

This clonotype was counted a few times. The chain couples TRBV20-1 to TRBJ1-3, with 7 bases matching TRBD1. Germline CDR1 reads DFQATT; CDR2 reads SNEGSKA (reference sequence). Germline trimming cut 1 base from V and 2 bases from J; bases unmatched to any gene: 11. The CDR3 has 17 residues. CDR3 bases: TGCAGTGCTAGAGGGCGTGGAGACAGGGAACCTGGAAACACCATATATTTT. Amino acids: CSARGRGDREPGNTIYF.

This clonotype came up a few times. V is TRBV6-5 and J is TRBJ1-6; tentative D call: TRBD1 (6 bases). V was cut by 6 bases and J by 8 bases, with 23 bases left in between. In germline, CDR1 is MNHEY, CDR2 SVGAGI. The CDR3 sequence is 17 residues long. CDR3: CASSISRGQRGYSPLHF. The CDR3 DNA reads as TGTGCCAGCAGCATATCTCGCGGACAGAGAGGCTATTCACCCCTCCACTTT.

The chain uses TRBV5-1 and TRBJ2-3; D is uncertain. This CDR3 is 15 amino acids long. With 2 bases removed from V and 0 bases from J, the gap between germline ends came to 10 bases. Germline V CDR1 and CDR2: SGHRS, YFSETQ. CDR3 sequence reads: CASSFVTDSTDTQYF. CDR3 nucleotide sequence: TGCGCCAGCAGCTTCGTTACAGACAGCACAGATACGCAGTATTTT.

The sample holds a few counts of this clonotype. The CDR3 here is CASSPASGGPDTQYF. DNA of the CDR3: TGCGCCAGCAGCCCCGCTAGCGGGGGCCCAGATACGCAGTATTTT. V gene TRBV4-3 combines with J gene TRBJ2-3; TRBD2 agrees at 10 bases. The length of the CDR3 is 15 residues. Unmatched junction bases numbered 5, after V lost 4 bases and J lost 4 bases. Germline V gene data show CDR1 as LGHNA and CDR2 as YSLEER.

This clonotype was picked up a small number of times. The chain is built from TRBV7-2 and TRBJ1-4; 8 bases are a match to TRBD1. This CDR3 is 14 amino acids long. Germline trimming cut 0 bases from V and 17 bases from J; bases unmatched to any gene: 11. From germline, CDR1 is SGHTA and CDR2 FQGNSA. CDR3 DNA: TGTGCCAGCAGCTTAGCCCCAGTGACAGGGGTTCGATTTTTT. The encoded protein is CASSLAPVTGVRFF.